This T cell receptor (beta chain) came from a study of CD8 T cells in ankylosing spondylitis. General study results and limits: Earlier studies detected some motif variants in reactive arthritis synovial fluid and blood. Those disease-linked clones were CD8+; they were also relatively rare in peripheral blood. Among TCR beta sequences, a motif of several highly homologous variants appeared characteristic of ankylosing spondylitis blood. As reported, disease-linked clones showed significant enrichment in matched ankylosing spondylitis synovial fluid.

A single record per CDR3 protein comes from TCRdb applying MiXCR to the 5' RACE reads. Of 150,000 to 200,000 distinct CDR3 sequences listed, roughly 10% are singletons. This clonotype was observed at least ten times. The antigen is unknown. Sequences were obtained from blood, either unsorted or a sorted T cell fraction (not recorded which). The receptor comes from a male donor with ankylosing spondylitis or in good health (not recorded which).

The CDR3 region has the DNA TGTGCCAGCAGTCGACTAGCGGAGCTGAAAAACATTCAGTACTTC. Its protein product is CASSRLAELKNIQYF. The chain links TRBV2 to TRBJ2-4; 9 positions agree with TRBD2. Germline CDR1 reads SNHLY; CDR2 reads FYNNEI. This CDR3 has 15 amino acids. V shed 5 bases and J 4 bases; nucleotides not matched to a gene: 6.